These T cell receptor beta chains were read from a single sample in a study of CD8 T cells in ankylosing spondylitis. TCRdb called the 5' RACE reads again in MiXCR, with one record for every CDR3 protein. Found here are hundreds of thousands of distinct CDR3 sequences, more than 9.5% of them singletons; the top ten hold approximately 7%. Sequencing was carried out using blood, either unsorted or a sorted T cell fraction (not recorded which). All receptors derive from a male donor with ankylosing spondylitis. Each CDR3 is given with its conserved first and last residue. The D gene is left open where the match is weak. Where a row states a size, it is once, few, many or the class of an expanded clone; other rows omit it.

DNA: TGTGCCAGCAGCCGATGGGTCCAAGAGACCCAGTACTTC
CDR3: CASSRWVQETQYF
D: -
size: -
V: TRBV7-2
J: TRBJ2-5

DNA: TGCGCCAGCAGCTTGTTCGCGGAAGAGACCCAGTACTTC
CDR3: CASSLFAEETQYF
D: -
size: -
V: TRBV5-1
J: TRBJ2-5

DNA: TGCAGTGCTAGTAGTGTACGAGGACAGCCCCAGCATTTT
CDR3: CSASSVRGQPQHF
D: -
size: few
V: TRBV20-1
J: TRBJ1-5

DNA: TGCGCCAGCAGCTTGCACCTAGCGGGAGTTGACGGGGAGCTGTTTTTT
CDR3: CASSLHLAGVDGELFF
D: TRBD2
size: -
V: TRBV5-1
J: TRBJ2-2

DNA: TGTGCCTGGAGTCCAGGCAGGGGCTCCTACGAGCAGTACTTC
CDR3: CAWSPGRGSYEQYF
D: -
size: -
V: TRBV30
J: TRBJ2-7

DNA: TGTGCCTGGAGTGCTCTCGGACGTAGCAATCAGCCCCAGCATTTT
CDR3: CAWSALGRSNQPQHF
D: -
size: -
V: TRBV30
J: TRBJ1-5

DNA: TGTGCCACCCCGGGACTAGCGGGATCAGAGACCCAGTACTTC
CDR3: CATPGLAGSETQYF
D: TRBD2
size: -
V: TRBV7-9
J: TRBJ2-5

DNA: TGTGCCAGCAGTTTTTCTGTCCCCGAGGATGAGCAGTTCTTC
CDR3: CASSFSVPEDEQFF
D: -
size: few
V: TRBV27
J: TRBJ2-1

DNA: TGTGCCAGCGCGGGACAGGGGTTTTCACCCCTCCACTTT
CDR3: CASAGQGFSPLHF
D: TRBD1
size: few
V: TRBV19
J: TRBJ1-6

DNA: TGTGCCAGCACCCCAAGCGGGAGGTATACCGGGGAGCTGTTTTTT
CDR3: CASTPSGRYTGELFF
D: TRBD2
size: -
V: TRBV12-3/TRBV12-4
J: TRBJ2-2

DNA: TGTGCCAGCAGCTTACTAGCCGACACCGGGGAGCTGTTTTTT
CDR3: CASSLLADTGELFF
D: -
size: few
V: TRBV7-9
J: TRBJ2-2

DNA: TGCGCCAGCAGTCTTCAGGCCTGGGCGGACACTGAAGCTTTCTTT
CDR3: CASSLQAWADTEAFF
D: -
size: few
V: TRBV5-1
J: TRBJ1-1

DNA: TGCAGTGCTGCCGGGACAGGGGGCAACTATGGCTACACCTTC
CDR3: CSAAGTGGNYGYTF
D: TRBD1
size: -
V: TRBV20-1
J: TRBJ1-2

DNA: TGTGCCAGCAGTGGGTGGGTCGGGTATTACAATGAGCAGTTCTTC
CDR3: CASSGWVGYYNEQFF
D: -
size: -
V: TRBV25-1
J: TRBJ2-1

DNA: TGCGCCAGCAGCGACCTGTCGGGAGGGCGGACCGGGGAGCTGTTTTTT
CDR3: CASSDLSGGRTGELFF
D: TRBD2
size: -
V: TRBV5-1
J: TRBJ2-2

DNA: TGTGCCAGCAGCTCTGGGATACTCACTGAAGCTTTCTTT
CDR3: CASSSGILTEAFF
D: -
size: -
V: TRBV12-3/TRBV12-4
J: TRBJ1-1

DNA: TGTGCCAGCAGTTTGTTGTGGTCCCAAGAGACCCAGTACTTC
CDR3: CASSLLWSQETQYF
D: -
size: many
V: TRBV12-3/TRBV12-4
J: TRBJ2-5

DNA: TGTGCCAGCAGTTACTCGGGATCGGGGCGGGCAGATACGCAGTATTTT
CDR3: CASSYSGSGRADTQYF
D: -
size: -
V: TRBV6-5
J: TRBJ2-3

DNA: TGTGCCAGCAGTGGACGAACTACTAGCTCCGGGCTGTACTTC
CDR3: CASSGRTTSSGLYF
D: -
size: -
V: TRBV2
J: TRBJ2-7

DNA: TGTGCCAGCAGCTTCGACAGGGGGCCGATGAACACTGAAGCTTTCTTT
CDR3: CASSFDRGPMNTEAFF
D: TRBD1
size: few
V: TRBV5-6
J: TRBJ1-1

DNA: TGTGCCAGCAGCCCAGACAGAACTTATCAGCCCCAGCATTTT
CDR3: CASSPDRTYQPQHF
D: -
size: few
V: TRBV12-3/TRBV12-4
J: TRBJ1-5

DNA: TGTGCCACCAGCAGAGACCTCCTAATGCCGGGACAGGGGCAATCACCCCTCCACTTT
CDR3: CATSRDLLMPGQGQSPLHF
D: TRBD1
size: -
V: TRBV15
J: TRBJ1-6

DNA: TGTGCCAGCAGCCGGACAGGGGGCTTTAACTATGGCTACACCTTC
CDR3: CASSRTGGFNYGYTF
D: TRBD1
size: -
V: TRBV28
J: TRBJ1-2

DNA: TGTGCGACGGGTCTAGCGGGAAAAGAGACCCAGTACTTC
CDR3: CATGLAGKETQYF
D: TRBD2
size: -
V: TRBV15
J: TRBJ2-5

DNA: TGTGCCAGCAGCTTCGGGCAAACCTATGGCTACACCTTC
CDR3: CASSFGQTYGYTF
D: -
size: -
V: TRBV11-3
J: TRBJ1-2